Each of the 6 T cell receptor beta chains below was sequenced from the same sample in a study of T-cell reconstitution after alpha-beta-depleted transplantation in children. Preparing the TCRbeta library involved the use of unique molecular identifiers. TCRdb reanalysed the PCR reads using MiXCR and keeps one entry per CDR3 protein. The sample has 750,000 to 950,000 distinct CDR3 sequences; about 16% are singletons. Sequenced here: PBMCs, mostly from graft donor cells, sampled 360 days after TCRalphabeta/CD19-depleted stem cell transplant. Source of these receptors: a male patient aged 10-17 years who had a stem cell transplant for acute lymphoblastic leukemia, so the T cells may come from the graft donor.

The table lists this clonotype with a few counts. V is TRBV12-3 or TRBV12-4 and J is TRBJ1-5; maybe TRBD1 (6 bases). This CDR3 has 18 residues. The V gene lost 6 bases and the J gene lost 0 bases, with 21 bases spanning the gap. CDR3 DNA sequence: TGTGCCAGCAGGTTCAGGGGCTTGGGGTCCTATAGCAATCAGCCCCAGCATTTT. Translated, it gives CASRFRGLGSYSNQPQHF.

This clonotype was observed a handful of times. The V and J genes are TRBV27 and TRBJ1-3; no clear D gene. Germline CDR1 MNHEY, CDR2 SMNVEV (reference sequence). V was cut by 8 bases and J by 0 bases, with 11 bases left in between. This CDR3 comprises 14 residues. CDR3 residues: CASGRASSGNTIYF. Written as DNA, the CDR3 is TGTGCCAGCGGTCGTGCAAGCTCTGGAAACACCATATATTTT.

The chain employs TRBV5-6 and TRBJ2-2; D possibly corresponds to TRBD2 (6 bases). This CDR3 contains 15 residues. V lost 0 bases and J lost 5, with 11 bases in between. Germline CDR1 SGHDT, CDR2 YYEEEE. The DNA for the CDR3 is TGTGCCAGCAGCTTGGATGGAGGGGTAACCGGGGAGCTGTTTTTT. Amino acid sequence: CASSLDGGVTGELFF.

The CDR3 region has the DNA TGTGCCAGCAGTCGACAGGGGCTGGGGTTCGGAAACACCATATATTTT. This encodes CASSRQGLGFGNTIYF. The chain links TRBV6-5 to TRBJ1-3, with TRBD1 matching 8 bases. J gave up 4 bases and V 5 bases, and 10 bases lay outside the gene matches. Looked up from germline, CDR1 is MNHEY and CDR2 is SVGAGI. The CDR3 consists of 16 residues.

This clonotype was recorded a few times. The chain combines TRBV29-1 with TRBJ1-1, with a possible D match to TRBD1 (5 bases). The CDR3 consists of 12 residues. Germline CDR1 SQVTM, CDR2 ANQGSEA. The V end was cut by 2 bases, the J end by 4 bases, with 8 bases between. CDR3 amino acids: CSVEPGGTEAFF. As DNA, the CDR3 is TGCAGCGTTGAACCCGGGGGCACTGAAGCTTTCTTT.

This clonotype was seen a handful of times. The chain employs TRBV20-1 and TRBJ1-2; no reliable D call. The germline CDR1 and CDR2 sequences are DFQATT and SNEGSKA (reference sequence). The CDR3 consists of 12 residues. CDR3 loop: CTIGTPSYGYTF. CDR3 DNA: TGCACCATAGGCACTCCGTCATATGGCTACACCTTC.